Presented here are 31 T cell receptor beta chains from one specimen sequenced in a study of blood T cell repertoires in COVID-19 (dated by TCRdb to the early 2020s). The method was the immunoSEQ multiplex PCR assay. In its TCRdb copy, this immuneACCESS table keeps in-frame sequences only and misses some clones. Where compared with another copy, unresolved V genes explain less than half of these, and the others have no known cause. The sample profile shows around 42,000 clones; approximately 81% of them were found once. The top ten clonotypes cover under 15% of the sample. The sample was peripheral blood. These receptors were taken from a woman in her seventies in a cohort sampled during active COVID-19.

V gene TRBV5-8 combines with J gene TRBJ2-3; 11 positions match TRBD2. Germline V gives CDR1 SGHTS, CDR2 YDEGEE. The CDR3 loop spans 20 amino acids. V dropped 2 bases and J dropped 0; count of bases not matched to a gene: 14. The CDR3 DNA is TGTGCCAGCAGCTTAAGGGGGCCTAGCGGGAGGTGGGGTAGCACAGATACGCAGTATTTT. Protein product: CASSLRGPSGRWGSTDTQYF.

The chain uses TRBV28 and TRBJ1-1; 7 bases line up with TRBD1. The germline gives CDR1 MDHEN, CDR2 SYDVKM. The CDR3 sequence is 12 residues long. V lost 6 bases, J lost 4 bases, and 2 bases stayed unmatched. This chain's CDR3 is CASRSGGTEAFF. For the CDR3, the DNA is TGTGCCAGCAGGTCAGGGGGCACTGAAGCTTTCTTT.

The chain couples TRBV6-5 to TRBJ2-3; 8 bases are shared with TRBD1. Germline CDR1 and CDR2: MNHEY and SVGAGI. This CDR3 region has 16 residues. Trimming removed 4 bases from V and 5 bases from J; junction bases left unmatched: 11. CDR3 DNA sequence: TGTGCCAGCAGTTGGAGGAGGGGACAGGTTGAAGATACGCAGTATTTT. The encoded protein is CASSWRRGQVEDTQYF.

This chain uses TRBV9 with TRBJ2-7, with 10 bases identical to TRBD1. The CDR3 extends over 14 amino acids. Trimming cost V 4 bases and J 5 bases; bases outside gene matches: 6. Germline V gene data show CDR1 as SGDLS and CDR2 as YYNGEE. For the CDR3, the DNA is TGTGCCAGCAGCTTCCGACAGGGGGCCGACGAGCAGTACTTC. This codes for CASSFRQGADEQYF.

The chain links TRBV7-9 to TRBJ2-1; TRBD2 matches 10 bases. V lost 5 bases, J lost 4 bases, and 8 bases stayed unmatched. The CDR3 contains 16 residues. Germline V lookup: CDR1 SEHNR, CDR2 FQNEAQ (reference sequence). The CDR3 nucleotides read TGTGCCAGCAGCCCAGGACTAGCGGAGAGATACAATGAGCAGTTCTTC. This encodes CASSPGLAERYNEQFF.

The CDR3 loop reads CASSYGSLPEREQYF. For the CDR3, the DNA is TGTGCCAGCAGTTATGGGTCCTTGCCTGAGCGCGAGCAGTACTTC. The chain uses TRBV6-2 or TRBV6-3 and TRBJ2-7; D remains ambiguous. In germline, CDR1 is MNHEY, CDR2 SVGEGT. CDR3 length: 15 residues. V gave up 3 bases and J gave up 6 bases, with 18 bases separating them.

This chain connects TRBV9 to TRBJ2-2; weak D call: TRBD2 (6 bases). The CDR3 length is 16 residues. Germline loops: CDR1 SGDLS, CDR2 YYNGEE. V shed 4 bases and J shed 2 bases, with 15 bases lying between them. This chain's CDR3 is CASSPRVAVNTGELFF. The CDR3 DNA follows: TGTGCCAGCAGCCCCCGGGTAGCGGTTAACACCGGGGAGCTGTTTTTT.

This clone was detected only once. The V call is TRBV3-1 (or the pseudogene TRBV3-2), the J call TRBJ2-7; tentatively, D is TRBD1 (6 bases). Per germline, CDR1 LGHDT and CDR2 YNNKEL (reference sequence). The CDR3 spans 13 residues. Trimming pared 4 bases from V and 7 bases from J, leaving 14 bases between. The CDR3 DNA reads TGTGCCAGCAGCCGGCCCTCGACAGGTGAGCAGTACTTC. This gives the protein CASSRPSTGEQYF.

The J gene is TRBJ2-5, the V gene TRBV11-2; 15 positions agree with TRBD2. The ends lost 5 bases at V and 4 bases at J; junction bases unmatched: 8. Looked up from germline, CDR1 is SGHAT and CDR2 is FQNNGV. This CDR3 is built from 17 residues. CDR3 residues: CASSPRTSGRAAETQYF. The CDR3, as DNA: TGTGCCAGCAGCCCCCGGACTAGCGGGAGGGCAGCAGAGACCCAGTACTTC.

The rearrangement links TRBV27 to TRBJ1-1, with 7 bases identical to TRBD1. Germline V gives CDR1 MNHEY, CDR2 SMNVEV (reference sequence). This CDR3 has 14 residues. J was trimmed by 1 base and V by 5 bases; bases with no gene match: 4. DNA for the CDR3: TGTGCCAGCAGTCGCTACAGGGGGAACACTGAAGCTTTCTTT. Amino acids: CASSRYRGNTEAFF.

The rearrangement uses TRBV7-9 and TRBJ2-1; D is perhaps TRBD2 (6 bases). This CDR3 spans 15 amino acids. The V gene's germline CDR1 is SEHNR and CDR2 FQNEAQ (reference sequence). Trimming cost V 5 bases and J 0 bases, with 11 bases left between them. Here the CDR3 reads CASSVVRGSYNEQFF. CDR3 DNA: TGTGCCAGCAGCGTAGTGCGGGGCTCCTACAATGAGCAGTTCTTC.

The chain combines TRBV30 with TRBJ2-5; 8 bases are shared with TRBD2. CDR1 is GTSNPN and CDR2 is SVGIG in the germline V gene (reference sequence). V was pared by 4 bases and J by 4 bases, with 5 bases of the junction left unmatched. This CDR3 has 13 amino acids. This CDR3 reads CAWKLLAGETQYF. DNA for the CDR3: TGTGCCTGGAAGTTGCTAGCGGGAGAGACCCAGTACTTC.

The chain is built from TRBV28 and TRBJ1-2; 8 bases agree with TRBD1. CDR1 is MDHEN, CDR2 SYDVKM, per germline. This CDR3 contains 13 residues. V was pared by 5 bases and J by 8 bases, with 7 bases of the junction left unmatched. CDR3 amino acids: CASSLGQGGGYTF. For the CDR3, the DNA is TGTGCCAGCAGTCTTGGACAGGGCGGGGGCTACACCTTC.

This sequence joins TRBV6-2 or TRBV6-3 and TRBJ2-7; D may be TRBD1 or TRBD2 (7 bases each). The V and J ends lost 6 bases and 4 bases respectively, with 10 bases between them. CDR3 length: 12 residues. Germline lookup yields CDR1 MNHEY and CDR2 SVGEGT. CDR3 protein: CASSQGGYEQYF. The CDR3 DNA is TGTGCCAGCAGCCAGGGGGGGTACGAGCAGTACTTC.

This chain's CDR3 is CASSFGRVNEQFF. For the CDR3, the DNA is TGTGCCAGCAGCTTCGGCAGGGTCAATGAGCAGTTCTTC. The gene calls are TRBV7-9 and TRBJ2-1, with D possibly matching TRBD1 (5 bases). From germline, CDR1 is SEHNR and CDR2 FQNEAQ (reference sequence). Trimming left V 3 bases short and J 6 bases short, with 9 bases between. The CDR3 spans 13 residues. The full variable domain, its missing parts supplied by reference TRBV7-9 and TRBJ2-1, is DTGVSQNPRHKITKRGQNVTFRCDPISEHNRLYWYRQTLGQGPEFLTYFQNEAQLEKSRLLSDRFSAERPKGSFSTLEIQRTEQGDSAMYLCASSFGRVNEQFFGPGTRLTVL.

V usage is TRBV4-1 and J usage is TRBJ2-1; no reliable D call. Trimming removed 0 bases at V and 10 bases at J, with 10 bases between. The CDR3 has 13 residues. Germline lookup yields CDR1 MGHRA and CDR2 YSYEKL. The CDR3 loop reads CASSQDAFREQFF. CDR3 nucleotides: TGCGCCAGCAGCCAAGATGCCTTCCGGGAGCAGTTCTTC.

This clone was detected only once. This chain joins TRBV28 and TRBJ2-7, with D hard to call. Germline CDR1 MDHEN, CDR2 SYDVKM. Trimming pared 6 bases from V and 2 bases from J, leaving 23 bases between. CDR3 length: 17 residues. In DNA, the CDR3 is TGTGCCAGCAGCCCACAAGGAGTGATCCAGTTGCCCTACGAGCAGTACTTC. Its protein product is CASSPQGVIQLPYEQYF.

This clone was seen just once. This chain connects TRBV7-2 to TRBJ1-2; possibly TRBD1 for D (5 bases). There are 15 residues in the CDR3. From germline, CDR1 is SGHTA and CDR2 FQGNSA. The ends were cut back, 3 bases at V and 4 bases at J, with 15 bases in the middle. The CDR3 DNA reads as TGTGCCAGCAGCTTCTCTCAAACAGGTCTCTATGGCTACACCTTC. Amino acids: CASSFSQTGLYGYTF.

The chain carries TRBV28 and TRBJ2-3; TRBD1 aligns across 10 bases. This CDR3 region has 17 residues. The germline gives CDR1 MDHEN, CDR2 SYDVKM. With V trimmed by 6 bases and J by 2 bases, 11 bases remained unmatched. Here the CDR3 reads CASSTPGTGAHTDTQYF. The CDR3 bases are TGTGCCAGCAGCACCCCCGGGACAGGGGCCCACACAGATACGCAGTATTTT.

The rearrangement uses TRBV19 and TRBJ1-1; TRBD1 matches at 9 bases. This CDR3 contains 16 residues. Germline CDR1 and CDR2: LNHDA and SQIVND (reference sequence). Trimming at V came to 6 bases and at J to 1 base, leaving 9 bases not matched to a gene. CDR3 sequence: CASSLGTGRGNTEAFF. The CDR3 DNA reads as TGTGCCAGTAGCCTAGGGACAGGGCGCGGGAACACTGAAGCTTTCTTT.

The rearrangement uses TRBV6-4 and TRBJ2-7, with 10 bases fitting TRBD2. The CDR3 is made up of 13 amino acids. CDR1 and CDR2 (germline): MRHNA, SNTAGT. V dropped 8 bases and J dropped 3; count of bases not matched to a gene: 4. The CDR3 DNA follows: TGTGCCAGCTCCCGACTAGCGGGCTACGAGCAGTACTTC. As protein: CASSRLAGYEQYF.

Only a few counts were recorded for this clone. The chain combines TRBV3-1 (or the pseudogene TRBV3-2) with TRBJ2-1, with 9 bases that match TRBD2. The CDR3 extends over 15 amino acids. Trimming at V came to 0 bases and at J to 8 bases, leaving 5 bases not matched to a gene. Germline V gives CDR1 LGHDT, CDR2 YNNKEL (reference sequence). CDR3 bases: TGTGCCAGCAGCCAAGATCCTAGCGGGATGGATGAGCAGTTCTTC. Protein sequence: CASSQDPSGMDEQFF.

This sequence joins TRBV3-1 (or the pseudogene TRBV3-2) and TRBJ2-5; D unclear. Deletions cut 1 base from V and 5 bases from J, with 5 bases between. Germline loops: CDR1 LGHDT, CDR2 YNNKEL (reference sequence). CDR3 length: 12 amino acids. The CDR3 here is CASSQVRETQYF. The CDR3 coding sequence is TGTGCCAGCAGCCAAGTGCGGGAGACCCAGTACTTC.

As to this clone: One end of the junction fails to match germline, which may point to a read error. The chain recombines TRBV19 with TRBJ2-7, with TRBD2 matching 12 bases. The CDR3 has 13 residues. Germline CDR1 is LNHDA and CDR2 is SQIVND (reference sequence). The CDR3 protein is CASSIGLAGGILF. The CDR3 DNA reads as TGTGCCAGTAGTATAGGCCTAGCGGGAGGGATACTCTTC.

V and J are TRBV30 and TRBJ2-1; TRBD2 agrees at 13 bases. This CDR3 spans 14 amino acids. The germline CDR1 and CDR2 sequences are GTSNPN and SVGIG (reference sequence). Trimming at V came to 2 bases and at J to 9 bases, leaving 4 bases not matched to a gene. The DNA of the CDR3 is TGTGCCTGGAGTCGGACTAGCGGGAGCCGTGAGCAGTTCTTC. Translating gives CAWSRTSGSREQFF.

The V call is TRBV25-1, the J call TRBJ2-2; D not certain. Trimming left V 1 base short and J 6 bases short, with 15 bases between. The CDR3 extends over 16 amino acids. Germline CDR1 is MGHDK and CDR2 is SYGVNS. The CDR3 loop reads CASSESDSVSAGELFF. The CDR3 coding sequence is TGTGCCAGCAGTGAATCCGATTCAGTCTCCGCCGGGGAGCTGTTTTTT.

The chain links TRBV9 to TRBJ1-2; tentative D call: TRBD1 (5 bases). V lost 3 bases to trimming and J lost 4 bases, with 13 bases between them. The CDR3 sequence is 14 residues long. Germline CDR1 and CDR2: SGDLS and YYNGEE. The CDR3 DNA is TGTGCCAGCAGCGCGGGTAGCGGGGGCTATGGCTACACCTTC. Translation gives CASSAGSGGYGYTF.

The chain is built from TRBV5-4 and TRBJ2-3; the match to TRBD2 covers 8 bases. In germline, CDR1 is SGHNT, CDR2 YYREEE (reference sequence). CDR3 length: 16 residues. J gave up 0 bases and V 3 bases, and 6 bases lay outside the gene matches. The CDR3 DNA reads TGTGCCAGCAGCTCTGCGGCTAGCGGGAGCACAGATACGCAGTATTTT. It translates to CASSSAASGSTDTQYF.

This chain uses TRBV24-1 with TRBJ1-2, with 10 bases identical to TRBD1. CDR1 is KGHDR and CDR2 is SFDVKD in the germline V gene. The V gene end was trimmed by 4 bases and the J gene end by 5 bases; junction bases not matched to a gene: 9. This CDR3 has 16 amino acids. The CDR3 protein is CATSETGTGESYGYTF. The CDR3 region has the DNA TGTGCCACCAGTGAAACCGGGACAGGGGAATCGTATGGCTACACCTTC.

The V call is TRBV7-2, the J call TRBJ2-5, with TRBD2 identical over 7 bases. CDR3 length equals 14 residues. V shed 0 bases and J 5 bases; nucleotides not matched to a gene: 3. Germline loops: CDR1 SGHTA, CDR2 FQGNSA. In DNA, the CDR3 is TGTGCCAGCAGCTTAGCGTGGGGGGGGGAGACCCAGTACTTC. It is translated as CASSLAWGGETQYF.

DNA of the CDR3: TGTGCCAGCAGCCCCTTCAGCACAGATACGCAGTATTTT. This sequence encodes CASSPFSTDTQYF. The chain carries TRBV6-6 and TRBJ2-3; D unclear. V shed 6 bases and J shed 0 bases, with 7 bases lying between them. Germline V CDR1 and CDR2: MNHNY, SVGAGI (reference sequence). This CDR3 spans 13 amino acids.